This T cell receptor beta chain was captured in a study of shared clonotypes between healthy human individuals (dated by TCRdb to about 2020). As for the study more broadly: The cohort included a few men and a couple of women between 18 and 49 years of age. Per donor, three plates each were used for CD4 naive and CD4 memory, two for CD8 naive, and one for CD8 memory. The study deeply sequenced blood TCR repertoires of several healthy adults to estimate repertoire size and the extent of clonotype sharing between individuals. To increase sequencing depth and limit assay-specific biases, different laboratories used diverse techniques to prepare libraries and sequence TCR repertoires. Per donor, leukapheresis produced somewhere between about 0.94 and 9.5 billion PBMCs. On the study overall, not on this receptor specifically: Because the study included only a small number of donors, the genetic and exposure-history diversity represented was limited. When several donors were compared, the shared fraction of clonotypes was around 4.6% for naive CD4, over 3% for naive CD8, about 2.5% for memory CD4, and 0.35% to 0.4% for memory CD8. Pairwise subsampling indicated that sequencing depth was expected to affect the degree of clonotype sharing among donors. Naive subsets generally had larger estimated clonotype richness than memory subsets. Sampling was restricted to blood, and TCR repertoires in tissues likely differ from the TCR repertoires found in blood. Incomplete sequencing was indicated by rarefaction of sorted-subset datasets, despite the large sequencing depth. Clonotypes shared by all four sorted-subset donors showed higher generation probabilities than non-shared clonotypes.

This clone occurred once. Its antigen remains undetermined. The record has no base qualities; no much larger clone is one base away. Using the deep immunoSEQ assay, TCR CDR3 regions were amplified from genomic DNA by multiplex PCR. Extracted genomic DNA from each cell subset was spread evenly across all wells of several immunoSEQ 96-well plates, with each plate serving as a replicate. Each replicate PCR for sorted subsets received 200 ng genomic DNA, equal to about 30,000 T cell genomes. Purified libraries were measured with a Qubit 3.0 fluorometer, size-checked on a Bioanalyzer 2100, and measured again with the KAPA Library Quantification kit. Every immunoSEQ 96-well plate was sequenced on a separate single-read 150-cycle Illumina NextSeq 550 flow cell. The authors' analysis ran thus. Because the immunoSEQ output held only junctional sequences and lacked quality scores, the filtering could not match the filtering applied to full-length reads. Sequences were annotated with PyIR, a Python wrapper for IgBLAST v1.9, using IMGT germline references to assign V/J genes and CDR3. Reads were filtered out if the reads had weak V/J assignments (E-value above 1e-6), no CDR3, stop codons, out-of-frame junctions, or ambiguous translated residues. V3J clonotypes were defined as sequences sharing an identical inferred V gene, J gene, and CDR3 amino acid sequence. The percentage overlap between two repertoires was calculated by dividing the number of shared unique clonotypes by the size of the smaller repertoire. RTK rarefaction, the Chao1 estimator, and Recon v2.1 estimates of unobserved clonotypes were used to assess repertoire richness. OLGA was used to compute generation probabilities for all TCRbeta clonotypes that the gDNA method yielded from a handful of donors. Drawn from immuneACCESS, this table holds only the in-frame rearrangements with V and J called that TCRdb kept. Clones are partly lost; checked studies trace under half to an unresolved V gene and leave the rest unexplained. That table furnishes V, J and clone size, whereas the DNA furnished D and trimming. The table for this sample lists millions of clones; more than 80% of them were counted only once. In total, the top ten clones hold about 0.37% of the sample.

The CDR3 holds 16 amino acids from the cysteine to the phenylalanine. The DNA shown is the 48-base CDR3, in frame from base 1. V lost 5 bases and J lost 0 bases; the stretch between them is 13 bases long. CDR1 is given as SGHVS and CDR2 as FQNEAQ, both from the germline V gene. Healthy HIV-negative adults with no recently reported acute infections or vaccinations were included as donors. Only Caucasian adults living in Nashville, Tennessee, USA were represented among the donors. CD4+ T cells were enriched through magnetic negative selection, after which naive cells were positively selected on CD45RA and the remaining negative fraction served as the memory subset. Blood was obtained by leukapheresis, after which PBMCs were separated by Ficoll-Histopaque density gradient centrifugation and cryopreserved in liquid nitrogen vapor phase. Analytical flow cytometry was used to check the purity and quantity of each magnetically sorted T cell population. From each sorted fraction, genomic DNA was isolated and quantified by UV absorbance on a Nanodrop 2000c.

Sequenced material: naive CD4+ T cells from PBMCs. The cell subset or site label of this sample denotes: CD45RA+ positively selected. The chain is made from TRBV7-8 and TRBJ2-2; no D gene can be assigned with confidence. The clonotype was recovered from a man aged 18 to 35 in good health. Some clones in this sample may be carry-over from other donors' samples. The CDR3 reads as follows: CASSPLPATNTGELFF. The nucleotide sequence reads as follows: TGTGCCAGCAGCCCTCTACCGGCTACGAACACCGGGGAGCTGTTTTTT.